This T cell receptor beta chain appears in the sequencing data of a study of CD8 T cells in ankylosing spondylitis. Study observations and caveats: Disease-linked clones were reportedly significantly enriched in matched ankylosing spondylitis synovial fluid. One TCR beta motif, made up of eight highly homologous variants, appeared characteristic of ankylosing spondylitis blood.

The CDR3 extends over 14 amino acids. V was clipped by 5 bases and J by 6 bases; unmatched bases: 8. Germline V gene lookup returns CDR1 SGHTA and CDR2 FQGNSA. A quantitative 5'-RACE method, one with molecular barcodes, was used to make TCR beta libraries. Each CDR3 protein gets one entry after TCRdb re-called the 5' RACE reads with MiXCR. Counted here are 200,000 to 250,000 distinct CDR3 sequences, 8.2% occurring once; the ten biggest clones make up roughly 5%. In its sample, this clonotype was seen many times. Its antigen remains unidentified. The sample was blood, either unsorted or a sorted T cell fraction (not recorded which). The chain is built from TRBV7-2 and TRBJ2-3, with 7 bases fitting TRBD2. The sequence came from a female donor with ankylosing spondylitis or in good health (not recorded which). CDR3 nucleotides: TGTGCCAGCAGCCTTTGGACTAGGGCTGATACGCAGTATTTT. Protein sequence: CASSLWTRADTQYF.